The clone carrying this T cell receptor (beta chain) turned up a few times. The source of the sample is a study of T-cell reconstitution after alpha-beta-depleted transplantation in children. Looked up from germline, CDR1 is MDHEN and CDR2 is SYDVKM. This CDR3 is built from 13 residues. Using unique molecular identifiers, the investigators prepared the TCRbeta library. In TCRdb, the PCR reads were re-called with MiXCR into one record per CDR3 protein. The profile shows about 610,000 distinct CDR3 sequences, about 11% of them singletons. The V call is TRBV28, the J call TRBJ2-7; D is possibly TRBD2 (6 bases). The source is a human donor who donated a stem cell graft to a child with acute myeloid leukemia. The sample here was PBMCs from the stem cell graft donor, taken from the stem cell graft. The CDR3 spells CATYSGGAYEQYF. CDR3 coding DNA: TGTGCAACGTATAGCGGAGGGGCCTACGAGCAGTACTTC.